This record concerns one TCR beta chain sequence. These data originate in a study of OX40 agonist ivuxolimab in advanced cancers. At the level of the study: An anti-OX40 (CD134) antibody with agonistic activity, ivuxolimab, was administered to patients. Three dose-escalation patients had partial responses: one with hepatocellular carcinoma and two with cutaneous melanoma.

Data came from immunoSEQ multiplex PCR; TCRdb stores just in-frame clones and leaves some out. The sample consists of some 39,000 clones, more than 80% of them appearing once. V shed 5 bases, J shed 5 bases, and the junction held 7 bases outside the gene matches. The length of the CDR3 is 15 residues. Germline CDR1 is MNHEY and CDR2 is SMNVEV (reference sequence). This chain links TRBV27 with TRBJ2-7; TRBD1 agrees at 12 bases. Here the sequenced sample was CD4+ or CD8+ T cells sorted from blood, taken in a trial of the OX40 agonist ivuxolimab. The sequence was obtained from an adult with an advanced solid tumor such as melanoma, head and neck, liver or kidney cancer. The CDR3 spells CASSRGTGGLDEQYF. The CDR3 coding sequence is TGTGCCAGCAGTCGGGGGACAGGGGGCTTGGACGAGCAGTACTTC.